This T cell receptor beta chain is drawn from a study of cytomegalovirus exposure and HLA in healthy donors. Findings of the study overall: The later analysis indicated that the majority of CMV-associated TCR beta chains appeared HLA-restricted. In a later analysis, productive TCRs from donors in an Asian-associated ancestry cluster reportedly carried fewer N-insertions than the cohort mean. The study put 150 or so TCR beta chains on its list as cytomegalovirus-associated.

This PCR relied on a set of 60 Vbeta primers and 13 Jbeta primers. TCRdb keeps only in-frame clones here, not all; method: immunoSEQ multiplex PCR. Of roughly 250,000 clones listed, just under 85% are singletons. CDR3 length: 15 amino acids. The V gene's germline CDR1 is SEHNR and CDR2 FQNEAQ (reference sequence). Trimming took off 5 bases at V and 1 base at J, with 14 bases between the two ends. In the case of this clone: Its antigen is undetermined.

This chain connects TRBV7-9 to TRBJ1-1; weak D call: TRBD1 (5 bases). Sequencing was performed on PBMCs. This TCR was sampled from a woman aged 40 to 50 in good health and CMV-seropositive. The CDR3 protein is CASSARGGENTEAFF. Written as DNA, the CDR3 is TGTGCCAGCAGCGCCCGGGGGGGGGAGAACACTGAAGCTTTCTTT.